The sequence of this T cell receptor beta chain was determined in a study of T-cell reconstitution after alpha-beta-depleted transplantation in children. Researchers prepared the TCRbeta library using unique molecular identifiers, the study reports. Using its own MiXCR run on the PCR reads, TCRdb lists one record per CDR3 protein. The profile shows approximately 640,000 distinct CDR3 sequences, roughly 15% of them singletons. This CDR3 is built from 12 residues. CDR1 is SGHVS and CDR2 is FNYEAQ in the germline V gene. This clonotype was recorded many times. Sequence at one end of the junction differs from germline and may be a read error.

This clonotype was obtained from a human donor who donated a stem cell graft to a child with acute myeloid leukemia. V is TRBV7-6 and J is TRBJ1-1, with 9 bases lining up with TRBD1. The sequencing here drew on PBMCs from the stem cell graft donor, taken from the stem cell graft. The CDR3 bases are TGTGCCAGTGGGACAGGGAACACTGAAGTTTTCTTT. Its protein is CASGTGNTEVFF.